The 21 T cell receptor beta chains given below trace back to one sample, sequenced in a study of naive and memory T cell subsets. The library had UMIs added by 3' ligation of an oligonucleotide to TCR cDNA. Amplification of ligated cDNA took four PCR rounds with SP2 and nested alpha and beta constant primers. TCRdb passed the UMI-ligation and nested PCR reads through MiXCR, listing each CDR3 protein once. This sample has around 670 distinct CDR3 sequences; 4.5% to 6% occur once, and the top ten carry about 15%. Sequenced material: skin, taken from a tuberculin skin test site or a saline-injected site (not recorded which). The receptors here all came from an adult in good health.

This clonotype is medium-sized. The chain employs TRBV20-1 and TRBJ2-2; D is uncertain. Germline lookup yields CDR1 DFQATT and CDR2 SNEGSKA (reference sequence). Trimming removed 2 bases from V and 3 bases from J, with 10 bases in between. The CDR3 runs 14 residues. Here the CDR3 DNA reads TGCAGTGCTAGACGGGTTACTCACACCGGGGAGCTGTTTTTT. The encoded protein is CSARRVTHTGELFF.

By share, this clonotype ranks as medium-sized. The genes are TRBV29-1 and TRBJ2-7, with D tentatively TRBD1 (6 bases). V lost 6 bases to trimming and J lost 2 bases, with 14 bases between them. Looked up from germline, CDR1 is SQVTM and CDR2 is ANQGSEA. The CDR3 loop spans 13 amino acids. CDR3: CSVSTGTAYEQYF. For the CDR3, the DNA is TGCAGCGTCTCCACAGGGACCGCCTACGAGCAGTACTTC.

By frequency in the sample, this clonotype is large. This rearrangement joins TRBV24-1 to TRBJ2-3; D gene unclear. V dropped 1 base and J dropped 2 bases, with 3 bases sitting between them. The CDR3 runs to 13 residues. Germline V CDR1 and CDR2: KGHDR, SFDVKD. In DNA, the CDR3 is TGTGCCACCAGTGATTTATTCACAGATACGCAGTATTTT. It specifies CATSDLFTDTQYF.

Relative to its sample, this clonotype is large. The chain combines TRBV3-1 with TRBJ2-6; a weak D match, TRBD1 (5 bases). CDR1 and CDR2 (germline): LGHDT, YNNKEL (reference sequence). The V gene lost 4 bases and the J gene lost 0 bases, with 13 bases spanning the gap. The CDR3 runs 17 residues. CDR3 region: CASSRRAGISGANVLTF. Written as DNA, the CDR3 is TGTGCCAGCAGCCGAAGGGCAGGGATCTCTGGGGCCAACGTCCTGACTTTC.

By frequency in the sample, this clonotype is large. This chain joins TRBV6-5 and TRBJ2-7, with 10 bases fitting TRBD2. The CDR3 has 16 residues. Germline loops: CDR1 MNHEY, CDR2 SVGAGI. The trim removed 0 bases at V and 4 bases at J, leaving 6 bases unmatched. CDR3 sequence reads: CASSYSTLAGVYEQYF. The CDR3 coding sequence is TGTGCCAGCAGTTACTCGACGCTAGCGGGAGTATACGAGCAGTACTTC.

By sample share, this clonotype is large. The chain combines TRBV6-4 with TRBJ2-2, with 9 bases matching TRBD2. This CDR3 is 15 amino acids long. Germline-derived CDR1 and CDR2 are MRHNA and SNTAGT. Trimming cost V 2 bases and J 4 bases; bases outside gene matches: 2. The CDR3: CASSDASGVTGELFF. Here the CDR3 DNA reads TGTGCCAGCAGTGACGCTAGCGGGGTCACCGGGGAGCTGTTTTTT.

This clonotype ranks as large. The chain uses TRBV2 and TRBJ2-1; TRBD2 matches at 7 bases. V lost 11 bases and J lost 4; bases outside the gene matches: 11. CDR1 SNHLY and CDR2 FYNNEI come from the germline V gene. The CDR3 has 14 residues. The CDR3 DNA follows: TGTGCCGCCTCTGGGAGGGAGGGATACAATGAGCAGTTCTTC. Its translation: CAASGREGYNEQFF.

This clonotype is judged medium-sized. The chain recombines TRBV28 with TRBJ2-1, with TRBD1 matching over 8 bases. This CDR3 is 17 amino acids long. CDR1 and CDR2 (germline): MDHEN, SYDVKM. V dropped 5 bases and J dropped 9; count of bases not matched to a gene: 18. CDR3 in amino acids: CASSPFPRTGTYSEQFF. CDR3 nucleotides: TGTGCCAGCAGTCCGTTCCCCCGGACAGGGACTTATAGTGAGCAGTTCTTC. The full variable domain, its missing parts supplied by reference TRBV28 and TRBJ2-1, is DVKVTQSSRYLVKRTGEKVFLECVQDMDHENMFWYRQDPGLGLRLIYFSYDVKMKEKGDIPEGYSVSREKKERFSLILESASTNQTSMYLCASSPFPRTGTYSEQFFGPGTRLTVL.

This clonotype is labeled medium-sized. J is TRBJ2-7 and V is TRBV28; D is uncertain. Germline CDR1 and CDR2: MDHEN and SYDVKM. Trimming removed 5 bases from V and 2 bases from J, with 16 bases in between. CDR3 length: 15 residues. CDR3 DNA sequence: TGTGCCAGCAGTGGCGACGGGTTCTTAGCCTACGAGCAGTACTTC. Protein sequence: CASSGDGFLAYEQYF.

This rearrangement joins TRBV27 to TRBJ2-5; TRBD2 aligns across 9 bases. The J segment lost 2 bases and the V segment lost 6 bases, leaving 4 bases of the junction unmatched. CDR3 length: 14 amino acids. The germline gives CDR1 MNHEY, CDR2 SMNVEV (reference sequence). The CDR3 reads CASRRLAAQETQYF. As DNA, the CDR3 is TGTGCCAGCAGACGACTAGCGGCACAAGAGACCCAGTACTTC.

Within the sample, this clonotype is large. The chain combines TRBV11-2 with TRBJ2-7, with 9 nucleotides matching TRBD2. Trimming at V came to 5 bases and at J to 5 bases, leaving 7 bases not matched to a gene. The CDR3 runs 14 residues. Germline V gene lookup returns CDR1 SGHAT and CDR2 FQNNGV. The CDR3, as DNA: TGTGCCAGCAGCGTTCTAGCGGGAAGGAACGAGCAGTACTTC. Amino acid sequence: CASSVLAGRNEQYF.

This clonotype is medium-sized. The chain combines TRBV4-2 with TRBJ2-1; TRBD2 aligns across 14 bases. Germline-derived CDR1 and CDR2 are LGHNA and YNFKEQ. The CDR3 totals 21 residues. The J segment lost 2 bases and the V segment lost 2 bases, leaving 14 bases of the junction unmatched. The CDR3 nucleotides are TGTGCCAGCAGCCAACTAGGGGGGGGACTAGCGGGAGAGGGGACCTACAATGAGCAGTTCTTC. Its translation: CASSQLGGGLAGEGTYNEQFF.

The CDR3 bases are TGCGCCAGCAGCCTACTCCGGGACACCCAAACCGCCCAGTACTTC. Residues: CASSLLRDTQTAQYF. The gene calls are TRBV5-1 and TRBJ2-5, with D tentatively TRBD1 (6 bases). The V and J ends lost 4 bases and 9 bases respectively, with 22 bases between them. Germline values: CDR1 SGHRS, CDR2 YFSETQ. The CDR3 totals 15 residues.

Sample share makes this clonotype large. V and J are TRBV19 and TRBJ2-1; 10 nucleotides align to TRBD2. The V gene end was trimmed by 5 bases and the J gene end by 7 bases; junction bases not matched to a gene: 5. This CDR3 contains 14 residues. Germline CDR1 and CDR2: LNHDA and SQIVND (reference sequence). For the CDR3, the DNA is TGTGCCAGTAGTCGAGTAGCGGGAGGTAATGAGCAGTTCTTC. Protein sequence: CASSRVAGGNEQFF.

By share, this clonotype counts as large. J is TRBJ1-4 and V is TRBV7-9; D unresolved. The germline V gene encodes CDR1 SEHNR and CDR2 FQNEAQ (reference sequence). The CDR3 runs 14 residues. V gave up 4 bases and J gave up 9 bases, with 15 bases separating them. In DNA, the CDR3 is TGTGCCAGCAGCTGGAGGACGGAGGTTCAAAAACTGTTTTTT. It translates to CASSWRTEVQKLFF.

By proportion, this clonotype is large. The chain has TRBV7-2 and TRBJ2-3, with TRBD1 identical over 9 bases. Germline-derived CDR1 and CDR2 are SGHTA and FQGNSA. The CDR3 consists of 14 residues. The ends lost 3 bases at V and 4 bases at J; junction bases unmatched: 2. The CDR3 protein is CASSFRDRADTQYF. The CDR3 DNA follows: TGTGCCAGCAGCTTCCGGGACAGGGCAGATACGCAGTATTTT.

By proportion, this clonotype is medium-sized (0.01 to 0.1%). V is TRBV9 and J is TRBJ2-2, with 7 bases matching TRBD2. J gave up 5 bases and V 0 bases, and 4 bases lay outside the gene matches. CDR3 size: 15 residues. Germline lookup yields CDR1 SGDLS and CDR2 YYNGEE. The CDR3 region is CASSVGRERTGELFF. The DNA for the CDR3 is TGTGCCAGCAGCGTAGGGCGGGAGCGGACCGGGGAGCTGTTTTTT.

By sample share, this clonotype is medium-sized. Written as DNA, the CDR3 is TGTGCCAGCAGTTTAACCTCCACGAACACCGGGGAGCTGTTTTTT. Translating gives CASSLTSTNTGELFF. The V and J genes are TRBV12-3 or TRBV12-4 and TRBJ2-2; D unclear. The CDR3 runs to 15 residues. V lost 2 bases and J lost 0, with 7 bases in between.

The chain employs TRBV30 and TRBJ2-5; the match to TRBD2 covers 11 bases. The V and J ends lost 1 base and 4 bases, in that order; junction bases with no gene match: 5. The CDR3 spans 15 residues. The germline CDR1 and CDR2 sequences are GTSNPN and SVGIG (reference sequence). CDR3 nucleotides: TGTGCCTGGAGTGCTAGCGGGAGGAGGAGAGAGACCCAGTACTTC. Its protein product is CAWSASGRRRETQYF.

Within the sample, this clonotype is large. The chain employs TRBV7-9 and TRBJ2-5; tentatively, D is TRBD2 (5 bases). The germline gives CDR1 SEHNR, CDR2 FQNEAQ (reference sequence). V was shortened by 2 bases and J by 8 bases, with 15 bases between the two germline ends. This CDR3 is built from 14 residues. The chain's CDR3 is CASSLMEVRPTQYF. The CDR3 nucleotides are TGTGCCAGCAGCTTAATGGAGGTCAGACCCACCCAGTACTTC. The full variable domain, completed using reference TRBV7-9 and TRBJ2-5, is DTGVSQNPRHKITKRGQNVTFRCDPISEHNRLYWYRQTLGQGPEFLTYFQNEAQLEKSRLLSDRFSAERPKGSFSTLEIQRTEQGDSAMYLCASSLMEVRPTQYFGPGTRLLVL.

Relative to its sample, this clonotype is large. The CDR3 protein is CASSPGSSNEQFF. In nucleotides, the CDR3 is TGTGCCAGCAGCCCCGGGAGTAGCAATGAGCAGTTCTTC. The rearrangement joins TRBV6-4 to TRBJ2-1, with D maybe TRBD2 (6 bases). This CDR3 is 13 amino acids long. The V end lost 6 bases, the J end lost 6 bases, and 12 bases lay between the germline ends. CDR1 and CDR2 from the germline V gene are MRHNA and SNTAGT.